This TCR beta chain was captured by sequencing in a study of T cells in Graves' hyperthyroidism and ophthalmopathy. Study overall: Peripheral blood sampling occurred at initial diagnosis, before any treatment.

The CDR3 is made up of 13 amino acids. V was pared by 10 bases and J by 8 bases, with 17 bases between. The germline V gene encodes CDR1 SEHNR and CDR2 FQNEAQ (reference sequence). Stable Graves' hyperthyroidism denoted no ophthalmopathy progression over 18 months. Diagnosing involved the use of clinical symptoms, serum thyroxine and TRAb, thyroid ultrasound and orbital computed tomography. RNA transcripts gave rise to amplified TCR beta CDR3 regions. In the first-round RT-PCR of the TCR CDR3, the HTBI primer set was used. Via MiXCR, TCRdb re-called the multiplex PCR reads, giving one row per CDR3 protein. This table has 750,000 to 950,000 distinct CDR3 sequences, around 39% appearing once.

The TCR comes from a man aged 18-30 years with Graves' hyperthyroidism. The rearrangement links TRBV7-9 to TRBJ1-4, with D unresolved. Sequencing used blood. CDR3 in DNA: TGTGCCACCCCTACGGCGAACGAAGAAAAACTGTTTTTT. Translation: CATPTANEEKLFF.